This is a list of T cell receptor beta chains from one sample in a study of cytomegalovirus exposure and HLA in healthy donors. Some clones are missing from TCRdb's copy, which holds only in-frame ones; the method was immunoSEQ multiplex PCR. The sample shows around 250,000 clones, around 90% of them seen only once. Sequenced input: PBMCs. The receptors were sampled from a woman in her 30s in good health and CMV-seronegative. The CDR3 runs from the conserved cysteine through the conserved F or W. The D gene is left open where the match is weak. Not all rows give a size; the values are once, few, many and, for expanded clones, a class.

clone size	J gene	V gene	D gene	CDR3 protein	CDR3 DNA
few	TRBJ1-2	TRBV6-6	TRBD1	CASNRLQGAGYGYTF	TGTGCCAGCAACCGACTTCAGGGGGCTGGGTACGGCTACACCTTC
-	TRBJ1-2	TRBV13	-	CASSLDGRVGYGYTF	TGTGCCAGCAGCTTAGACGGCAGGGTAGGCTATGGCTACACCTTC
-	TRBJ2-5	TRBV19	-	CASTSGETQYF	TGTGCCAGTACCTCGGGGGAGACCCAGTACTTC
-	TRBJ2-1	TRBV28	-	CASSPRESWYNEQFF	TGTGCCAGCAGTCCTCGGGAGTCTTGGTACAATGAGCAGTTCTTC
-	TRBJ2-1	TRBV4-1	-	CASSQVVGDYNEQFF	TGCGCCAGCAGCCAAGTGGTGGGAGATTACAATGAGCAGTTCTTC
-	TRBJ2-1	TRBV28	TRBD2	CASSPSAGTSGNEQFF	TGTGCCAGCAGTCCCTCGGCCGGGACTAGCGGCAATGAGCAGTTCTTC
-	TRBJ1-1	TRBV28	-	CASSLQGNTEAFF	TGTGCCAGCAGTTTGCAGGGGAACACTGAAGCTTTCTTT
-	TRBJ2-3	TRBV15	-	CATSRDVASGTDTQYF	TGTGCCACCAGCAGAGATGTCGCTAGCGGCACAGATACGCAGTATTTT
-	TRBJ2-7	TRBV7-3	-	CASSPSGPGAYEQYF	TGTGCCAGCAGCCCCTCGGGACCCGGGGCCTACGAGCAGTACTTC
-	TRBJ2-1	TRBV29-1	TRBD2	CSVEDWMTSGANEQFF	TGCAGCGTTGAAGATTGGATGACTAGCGGGGCGAATGAGCAGTTCTTC
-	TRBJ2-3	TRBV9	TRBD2	CASSASGGADTQYF	TGTGCCAGCAGCGCTAGCGGGGGTGCAGATACGCAGTATTTT
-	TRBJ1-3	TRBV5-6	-	CASSFLGERSGNTIYF	TGTGCCAGCAGCTTTCTAGGGGAAAGATCTGGAAACACCATATATTTT
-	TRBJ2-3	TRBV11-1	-	CASSSWSSSTDTQYF	TGTGCCAGCAGCTCCTGGTCTTCTAGCACAGATACGCAGTATTTT
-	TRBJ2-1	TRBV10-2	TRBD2	CASSLLSGSSYNEQFF	TGCGCCAGCAGTCTACTTAGCGGGAGCTCCTACAATGAGCAGTTCTTC
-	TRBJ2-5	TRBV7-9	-	CASSPSPTYQETQYF	TGTGCCAGCAGCCCCTCCCCCACGTACCAAGAGACCCAGTACTTC
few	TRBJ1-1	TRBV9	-	CASSPGGRGEAFF	TGTGCCAGCAGCCCTGGCGGGAGGGGTGAAGCTTTCTTT
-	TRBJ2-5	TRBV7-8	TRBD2	CASSPHPSGRIETQYF	TGTGCCAGCAGCCCGCACCCTAGCGGGAGGATTGAGACCCAGTACTTC
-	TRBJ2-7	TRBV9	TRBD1	CASSPPGQGVHEQYF	TGTGCCAGCAGCCCCCCGGGACAGGGGGTTCACGAGCAGTACTTC
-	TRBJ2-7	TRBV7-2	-	CASSLGQATAYEQYF	TGTGCCAGCAGCTTAGGACAGGCGACAGCCTACGAGCAGTACTTC
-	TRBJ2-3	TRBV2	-	CASRASLVTQYF	TGTGCCAGCAGGGCCTCCCTAGTTACGCAGTATTTT
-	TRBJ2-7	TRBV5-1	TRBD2	CASSLGTSERYEQYF	TGCGCCAGCAGCTTGGGGACTAGCGAGCGCTACGAGCAGTACTTC
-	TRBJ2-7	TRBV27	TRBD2	CASSWSSGRASYEQYF	TGTGCCAGCAGTTGGTCTAGCGGGAGGGCCTCCTACGAGCAGTACTTC
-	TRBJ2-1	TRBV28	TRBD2	CASNFRGGLSSYNEQFF	TGTGCCAGCAACTTTCGGGGGGGACTAAGCTCCTACAATGAGCAGTTCTTC
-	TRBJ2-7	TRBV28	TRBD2	CASSLSPGLAPPLGSYEQYF	TGTGCCAGCAGTTTATCCCCGGGACTAGCTCCTCCACTGGGGTCCTACGAGCAGTACTTC
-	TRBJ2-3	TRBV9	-	CASSPGRQREDTDTQYF	TGTGCCAGCAGCCCTGGACGGCAGAGGGAGGACACAGATACGCAGTATTTT
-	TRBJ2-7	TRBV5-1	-	CASSFWGLVGGERSYEQYF	TGCGCCAGCAGCTTTTGGGGTCTTGTTGGGGGCGAGAGGTCCTACGAGCAGTACTTC
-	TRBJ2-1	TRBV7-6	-	CASSSTGRGEQFF	TGTGCCAGCAGCTCGACAGGGCGGGGTGAGCAGTTCTTC
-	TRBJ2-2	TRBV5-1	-	CASSLALASLTNTGELFF	TGCGCCAGCAGCTTGGCCTTAGCGAGCCTAACCAACACCGGGGAGCTGTTTTTT
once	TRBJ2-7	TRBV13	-	CASSLGSVSYEQYF	TGTGCCAGCAGCTTAGGCTCGGTCTCCTACGAGCAGTACTTC
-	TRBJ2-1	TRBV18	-	CASSPFGAERQFF	TGTGCCAGCTCACCGTTCGGAGCGGAAAGGCAGTTCTTC
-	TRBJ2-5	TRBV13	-	CASSLTVQETQYF	TGTGCCAGCAGCCTAACAGTACAAGAGACCCAGTACTTC
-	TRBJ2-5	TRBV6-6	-	CASSYRTQETQYF	TGTGCCAGCAGTTACCGGACCCAAGAGACCCAGTACTTC
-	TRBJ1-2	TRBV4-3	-	CASSPDRSPNYGYTF	TGCGCCAGCAGCCCCGACAGGAGTCCTAACTATGGCTACACCTTC
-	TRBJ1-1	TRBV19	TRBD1	CASSLTGGSTEAFF	TGTGCCAGTAGTCTGACAGGGGGGTCCACTGAAGCTTTCTTT
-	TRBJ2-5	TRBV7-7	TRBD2	CASSLGASGEETQYF	TGTGCCAGCAGCTTAGGGGCTAGCGGGGAAGAGACCCAGTACTTC
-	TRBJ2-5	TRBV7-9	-	CASVDRKETQYF	TGTGCCTCCGTCGACAGAAAAGAGACCCAGTACTTC
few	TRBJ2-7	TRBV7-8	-	CASSSLTLAGAYEQYF	TGTGCCAGCAGCTCCCTTACCCTCGCTGGAGCCTACGAGCAGTACTTC
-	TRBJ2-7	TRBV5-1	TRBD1	CASSIGQGAREQYF	TGCGCCAGCAGCATAGGACAGGGGGCGAGAGAGCAGTACTTC
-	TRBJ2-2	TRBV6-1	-	CATRNTGELFF	TGTGCCACCCGGAACACCGGGGAGCTGTTTTTT
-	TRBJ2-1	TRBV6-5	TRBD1	CASSRGTGNEQFF	TGTGCCAGCAGCCGAGGGACAGGGAATGAGCAGTTCTTC
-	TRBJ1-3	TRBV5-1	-	CASSPAGHPSSGNTIYF	TGCGCCAGCAGCCCGGCGGGACACCCGAGCTCTGGAAACACCATATATTTT
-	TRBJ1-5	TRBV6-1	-	CASSVGPRVAGQPQHF	TGTGCCAGCAGTGTGGGGCCCAGGGTGGCGGGCCAGCCCCAGCATTTT
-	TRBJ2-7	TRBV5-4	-	CASSLVLAQDSYEQYF	TGTGCCAGCAGCTTGGTGCTAGCTCAGGACTCCTACGAGCAGTACTTC
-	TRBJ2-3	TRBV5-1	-	CASSLQQRGTDTQYF	TGCGCCAGCAGCTTGCAACAGCGGGGCACAGATACGCAGTATTTT
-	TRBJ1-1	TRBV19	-	CASRWSTVKNTEAFF	TGTGCCAGTAGATGGTCCACGGTAAAGAACACTGAAGCTTTCTTT
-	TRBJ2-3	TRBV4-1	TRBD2	CASSQVGTSAPSTDTQYF	TGCGCCAGCAGCCAAGTGGGAACTAGCGCCCCAAGCACAGATACGCAGTATTTT
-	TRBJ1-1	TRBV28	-	CASSLPGTEAFF	TGTGCCAGCAGTTTGCCGGGCACTGAAGCTTTCTTT
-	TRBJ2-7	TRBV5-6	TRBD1	CASSLTGREQYF	TGTGCCAGCAGCCTGACAGGGCGCGAGCAGTACTTC
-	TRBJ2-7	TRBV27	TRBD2	CASSSLAGPLYEQYF	TGTGCCAGCAGTTCCCTAGCGGGCCCCCTCTACGAGCAGTACTTC
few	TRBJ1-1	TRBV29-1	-	CSVVIVNTEAFF	TGCAGCGTTGTTATCGTGAACACTGAAGCTTTCTTT
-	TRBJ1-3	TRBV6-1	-	CASSAQTGSSSGNTIYF	TGTGCCAGCAGTGCCCAAACAGGGAGCAGCTCTGGAAACACCATATATTTT
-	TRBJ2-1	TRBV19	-	CASSIYNEQFF	TGTGCCAGTAGTATTTACAATGAGCAGTTCTTC
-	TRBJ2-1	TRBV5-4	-	CASSLGGVNEQFF	TGTGCCAGCAGCTTAGGGGGGGTCAATGAGCAGTTCTTC
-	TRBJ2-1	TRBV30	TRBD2	CAWSVGTSGRYNEQFF	TGTGCCTGGAGTGTCGGGACTAGCGGGAGGTACAATGAGCAGTTCTTC
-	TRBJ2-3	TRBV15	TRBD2	CATSTRLAASTDTQYF	TGTGCCACCAGCACCAGACTAGCGGCTAGCACAGATACGCAGTATTTT
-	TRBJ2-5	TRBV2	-	CASIQGLDRETQYF	TGTGCCAGCATCCAAGGACTGGATCGAGAGACCCAGTACTTC